This TCR beta chain was sequenced during a study of blood T cell repertoires in COVID-19. Whole-study context: The United States, Italy and Spain supplied acute and convalescent COVID-19 samples.

Using immunoSEQ multiplex PCR, the repertoire was profiled, and TCRdb retains in-frame clones only, with some absent. Of roughly 180,000 clones detected, approximately 89% appear once; the ten largest clones hold about 4.1%. This CDR3 has 14 residues. Germline V CDR1 and CDR2: ENHRY, SYGVKD. V was clipped by 8 bases and J by 2 bases, with 14 bases between them. The sequence was collected from a woman between 25 and 40 years old with acute or convalescent COVID-19. The chain is built from TRBV10-3 and TRBJ2-3; D may be TRBD1 (5 bases). The sample was peripheral blood. In nucleotides, the CDR3 is TGTGCCATCGGGGATCTTGGGGCCACAGATACGCAGTATTTT. Its protein is CAIGDLGATDTQYF.